Listed below are T cell receptor beta chains from one sample, sequenced in a study of T cell responses to AZD1222 COVID-19 vaccine. TCRdb's copy holds only in-frame clones and misses some; the assay was immunoSEQ multiplex PCR. Found here are more than 150,000 clones, approximately 90% of them singletons; the top ten hold around 1.5%. The source was peripheral blood, collected 28 days after the second AZD1222 dose. The receptors were gathered from an adult who received the AZD1222 COVID-19 vaccine. CDR3s include the opening cysteine and the closing phenylalanine or tryptophan. Each record gives: CDR3 protein, CDR3 DNA, D gene, J gene, clone size, V gene. D genes are given only for firm matches. Only part of the rows carry a size: once, few, many, or a class if the clone is expanded.

CDR3 protein: CASSRVAGYTF
CDR3 DNA: TGTGCCAGCAGCAGGGTGGCCGGCTACACCTTC
D gene: -
J gene: TRBJ1-2
clone size: -
V gene: TRBV28

CDR3 protein: CASSFDAAKNIQYF
CDR3 DNA: TGCGCCAGCAGCTTTGATGCGGCCAAAAACATTCAGTACTTC
D gene: -
J gene: TRBJ2-4
clone size: -
V gene: TRBV5-1

CDR3 protein: CSAETGRHTEAFF
CDR3 DNA: TGCAGCGCCGAGACAGGGCGACACACTGAAGCTTTCTTT
D gene: TRBD1
J gene: TRBJ1-1
clone size: -
V gene: TRBV29-1

CDR3 protein: CASSGQVADATNEKLFF
CDR3 DNA: TGTGCCAGTAGTGGACAGGTTGCTGATGCAACTAATGAAAAACTGTTTTTT
D gene: TRBD1
J gene: TRBJ1-4
clone size: -
V gene: TRBV19

CDR3 protein: CASQGELTPLHF
CDR3 DNA: TGTGCCAGTCAGGGGGAATTGACACCCCTCCACTTT
D gene: TRBD1
J gene: TRBJ1-6
clone size: -
V gene: TRBV19

CDR3 protein: CAISEPKTGSVEETQYF
CDR3 DNA: TGTGCCATCAGTGAGCCTAAAACCGGTAGTGTAGAGGAGACCCAGTACTTC
D gene: -
J gene: TRBJ2-5
clone size: -
V gene: TRBV10-3

CDR3 protein: CAWSRDNEQFF
CDR3 DNA: TGTGCCTGGAGCCGTGACAATGAGCAGTTCTTC
D gene: -
J gene: TRBJ2-1
clone size: -
V gene: TRBV30

CDR3 protein: CASSSGPGGSQPQHF
CDR3 DNA: TGTGCCAGCAGCTCGGGGCCGGGAGGGTCACAGCCCCAGCATTTT
D gene: -
J gene: TRBJ1-5
clone size: few
V gene: TRBV5-4

CDR3 protein: CASRLNGQVLSYEQYF
CDR3 DNA: TGTGCCAGCAGATTAAACGGACAGGTCCTCTCCTACGAGCAGTACTTC
D gene: TRBD1
J gene: TRBJ2-7
clone size: once
V gene: TRBV28

CDR3 protein: CASRAWQGTPYEQYF
CDR3 DNA: TGCGCCAGCAGAGCATGGCAGGGGACTCCCTACGAGCAGTACTTC
D gene: -
J gene: TRBJ2-7
clone size: -
V gene: TRBV4-1

CDR3 protein: CATGEGGTEAFF
CDR3 DNA: TGTGCCACCGGGGAAGGGGGCACTGAAGCTTTCTTT
D gene: -
J gene: TRBJ1-1
clone size: -
V gene: TRBV2

CDR3 protein: CASSLTGGGNTIYF
CDR3 DNA: TGCGCCAGCAGCCTGACGGGCGGTGGAAACACCATATATTTT
D gene: -
J gene: TRBJ1-3
clone size: -
V gene: TRBV4-1

CDR3 protein: CASSVGRGYGYTF
CDR3 DNA: TGTGCCAGCAGCGTCGGCAGGGGCTATGGCTACACCTTC
D gene: -
J gene: TRBJ1-2
clone size: -
V gene: TRBV9

CDR3 protein: CASSPQGTSYEQYF
CDR3 DNA: TGTGCCAGCAGCCCACAGGGGACCTCCTACGAGCAGTACTTC
D gene: TRBD1
J gene: TRBJ2-7
clone size: -
V gene: TRBV6-2/TRBV6-3

CDR3 protein: CASSRDSSTDTQYF
CDR3 DNA: TGTGCCAGCAGCCGGGACAGTAGCACAGATACGCAGTATTTT
D gene: TRBD1
J gene: TRBJ2-3
clone size: -
V gene: TRBV7-2

CDR3 protein: CASWGSNEQFF
CDR3 DNA: TGTGCCTCCTGGGGGTCAAATGAGCAGTTCTTC
D gene: -
J gene: TRBJ2-1
clone size: -
V gene: TRBV28

CDR3 protein: CASSSGGAPTDTQYF
CDR3 DNA: TGTGCCAGCAGCTCCGGGGGGGCCCCCACAGATACGCAGTATTTT
D gene: TRBD2
J gene: TRBJ2-3
clone size: -
V gene: TRBV3-1/TRBV3-2

CDR3 protein: CASSPPGEQETQYF
CDR3 DNA: TGTGCCAGCTCACCACCGGGGGAACAAGAGACCCAGTACTTC
D gene: -
J gene: TRBJ2-5
clone size: -
V gene: TRBV18

CDR3 protein: CATAGAFGQPQHF
CDR3 DNA: TGTGCCACCGCAGGGGCGTTTGGTCAGCCCCAGCATTTT
D gene: -
J gene: TRBJ1-5
clone size: -
V gene: TRBV6-5

CDR3 protein: CASTEGGGETQYF
CDR3 DNA: TGTGCCAGCACCGAAGGGGGCGGAGAGACCCAGTACTTC
D gene: -
J gene: TRBJ2-5
clone size: -
V gene: TRBV21-1

CDR3 protein: CASSLARGGSYNSPLHF
CDR3 DNA: TGCGCCAGCAGCTTGGCGAGGGGTGGCTCCTATAATTCACCCCTCCACTTT
D gene: -
J gene: TRBJ1-6
clone size: -
V gene: TRBV5-1

CDR3 protein: CASSLREGNEQFF
CDR3 DNA: TGTGCCAGCAGCTTGCGGGAGGGGAATGAGCAGTTCTTC
D gene: TRBD2
J gene: TRBJ2-1
clone size: -
V gene: TRBV5-4

CDR3 protein: CATSRVGQGYTDTQYF
CDR3 DNA: TGTGCCACCAGCAGAGTAGGACAGGGGTACACAGATACGCAGTATTTT
D gene: TRBD1
J gene: TRBJ2-3
clone size: -
V gene: TRBV15

CDR3 protein: CAWSDSLPGEQYF
CDR3 DNA: TGTGCCTGGAGCGACAGTCTACCGGGCGAGCAGTACTTC
D gene: -
J gene: TRBJ2-7
clone size: -
V gene: TRBV30

CDR3 protein: CASTSGLHNEQFF
CDR3 DNA: TGTGCCAGCACCTCTGGACTTCACAATGAGCAGTTCTTC
D gene: -
J gene: TRBJ2-1
clone size: -
V gene: TRBV12-3/TRBV12-4

CDR3 protein: CASSQEPRGSNQPQHF
CDR3 DNA: TGCGCCAGCAGCCAAGAACCCAGGGGAAGTAATCAGCCCCAGCATTTT
D gene: -
J gene: TRBJ1-5
clone size: -
V gene: TRBV4-1

CDR3 protein: CASSSRGSGTTGELFF
CDR3 DNA: TGCGCCAGCAGCTCCCGGGGTAGCGGGACGACCGGGGAGCTGTTTTTT
D gene: TRBD2
J gene: TRBJ2-2
clone size: -
V gene: TRBV5-1

CDR3 protein: CASSLEIGTYQETQYF
CDR3 DNA: TGCGCCAGCAGCTTGGAAATCGGGACTTACCAAGAGACCCAGTACTTC
D gene: -
J gene: TRBJ2-5
clone size: -
V gene: TRBV5-1

CDR3 protein: CASSIGTVNYEQYF
CDR3 DNA: TGTGCCAGTAGTATCGGGACAGTCAACTACGAGCAGTACTTC
D gene: TRBD1
J gene: TRBJ2-7
clone size: -
V gene: TRBV19

CDR3 protein: CATLPGGTGNTIYF
CDR3 DNA: TGTGCCACCTTACCGGGAGGGACTGGAAACACCATATATTTT
D gene: -
J gene: TRBJ1-3
clone size: -
V gene: TRBV6-5

CDR3 protein: CASSLGTGVTGELFF
CDR3 DNA: TGTGCCAGCAGCTTGGGGACAGGGGTAACCGGGGAGCTGTTTTTT
D gene: TRBD1
J gene: TRBJ2-2
clone size: -
V gene: TRBV7-9

CDR3 protein: CASRDLRGSNTEAFF
CDR3 DNA: TGCGCCAGCCGGGACCTAAGGGGTTCGAACACTGAAGCTTTCTTT
D gene: -
J gene: TRBJ1-1
clone size: -
V gene: TRBV5-1

CDR3 protein: CASSVVGGSFLTEAFF
CDR3 DNA: TGTGCCAGCAGCGTAGTCGGGGGGAGTTTTTTAACTGAAGCTTTCTTT
D gene: -
J gene: TRBJ1-1
clone size: -
V gene: TRBV9

CDR3 protein: CASSYSAGTEAFF
CDR3 DNA: TGTGCCAGCAGTTACTCGGCAGGGACTGAAGCTTTCTTT
D gene: -
J gene: TRBJ1-1
clone size: -
V gene: TRBV6-5

CDR3 protein: CASSDGTVEVSGQWVQNYGYTF
CDR3 DNA: TGTGCCAGCAGTGATGGGACGGTGGAGGTCTCGGGACAGTGGGTGCAAAACTATGGCTACACCTTC
D gene: TRBD1
J gene: TRBJ1-2
clone size: once
V gene: TRBV2

CDR3 protein: CASSPTDNEQFF
CDR3 DNA: TGTGCCAGCAGCCCGACGGACAATGAGCAGTTCTTC
D gene: -
J gene: TRBJ2-1
clone size: -
V gene: TRBV3-1/TRBV3-2

CDR3 protein: CASSSYNEQFF
CDR3 DNA: TGTGCCAGCAGTTCCTACAATGAGCAGTTCTTC
D gene: -
J gene: TRBJ2-1
clone size: -
V gene: TRBV2

CDR3 protein: CASSPNAGIERTEAFF
CDR3 DNA: TGTGCCAGCTCACCGAACGCGGGAATTGAGAGAACTGAAGCTTTCTTT
D gene: -
J gene: TRBJ1-1
clone size: -
V gene: TRBV18

CDR3 protein: CASSLHRPGPGTEAFF
CDR3 DNA: TGCGCCAGCAGCTTGCACCGTCCCGGGCCGGGCACTGAAGCTTTCTTT
D gene: -
J gene: TRBJ1-1
clone size: -
V gene: TRBV5-1

CDR3 protein: CASSWSGGTQYF
CDR3 DNA: TGTGCCAGCAGTTGGTCCGGGGGGACCCAGTACTTC
D gene: -
J gene: TRBJ2-5
clone size: -
V gene: TRBV12-3/TRBV12-4

CDR3 protein: CASSQDGGSYGNTIYF
CDR3 DNA: TGTGCCAGCAGCCAAGACGGAGGCAGCTATGGAAACACCATATATTTT
D gene: -
J gene: TRBJ1-3
clone size: -
V gene: TRBV4-2

CDR3 protein: CASSQGISGVYTGELFF
CDR3 DNA: TGTGCCAGCAGCCAAGGAATTAGCGGGGTTTACACCGGGGAGCTGTTTTTT
D gene: TRBD2
J gene: TRBJ2-2
clone size: -
V gene: TRBV3-1/TRBV3-2

CDR3 protein: CASSFGGTPGTAAGSEAFF
CDR3 DNA: TGCGCCAGCAGCTTTGGCGGGACCCCGGGGACGGCAGCGGGGTCCGAAGCTTTCTTT
D gene: -
J gene: TRBJ1-1
clone size: -
V gene: TRBV5-1

CDR3 protein: CSARGTDGANVLTF
CDR3 DNA: TGCAGCGCCAGAGGGACGGACGGGGCCAACGTCCTGACTTTC
D gene: -
J gene: TRBJ2-6
clone size: -
V gene: TRBV29-1

CDR3 protein: CASSLVGQGNTIYF
CDR3 DNA: TGCGCCAGCAGCTTGGTGGGACAGGGGAACACCATATATTTT
D gene: TRBD1
J gene: TRBJ1-3
clone size: -
V gene: TRBV5-1

CDR3 protein: CASSLDAGGDQPQHF
CDR3 DNA: TGCGCCAGCAGCTTGGACGCAGGGGGTGATCAGCCCCAGCATTTT
D gene: TRBD1
J gene: TRBJ1-5
clone size: -
V gene: TRBV5-1

CDR3 protein: CASSQSLSGELFF
CDR3 DNA: TGCGCCAGCAGCCAATCCTTGAGCGGGGAGCTGTTTTTT
D gene: -
J gene: TRBJ2-2
clone size: -
V gene: TRBV4-1

CDR3 protein: CASSFFAGVGDEQYF
CDR3 DNA: TGTGCCAGCAGCTTTTTTGCGGGAGTAGGCGACGAGCAGTACTTC
D gene: TRBD2
J gene: TRBJ2-7
clone size: -
V gene: TRBV11-1

CDR3 protein: CASSSVVGSNIQYF
CDR3 DNA: TGTGCCAGCAGTTCCGTCGTCGGGTCCAACATTCAGTACTTC
D gene: -
J gene: TRBJ2-4
clone size: -
V gene: TRBV6-6

CDR3 protein: CASSQVQGRTGELFF
CDR3 DNA: TGTGCCAGCAGCCAAGTTCAGGGGCGCACCGGGGAGCTGTTTTTT
D gene: -
J gene: TRBJ2-2
clone size: few
V gene: TRBV14

CDR3 protein: CASLLTPVNTEAFF
CDR3 DNA: TGTGCCAGCCTACTGACCCCAGTCAACACTGAAGCTTTCTTT
D gene: -
J gene: TRBJ1-1
clone size: -
V gene: TRBV7-9

CDR3 protein: CASSFGVNQPQHF
CDR3 DNA: TGTGCCAGCAGTTTTGGCGTAAATCAGCCCCAGCATTTT
D gene: -
J gene: TRBJ1-5
clone size: -
V gene: TRBV27

CDR3 protein: CASSFGNQPQHF
CDR3 DNA: TGTGCCAGCAGCTTTGGTAATCAGCCCCAGCATTTT
D gene: -
J gene: TRBJ1-5
clone size: few
V gene: TRBV5-8

CDR3 protein: CASSRDTGSSGTIYF
CDR3 DNA: TGTGCCAGCAGCCGCGACACAGGGAGCTCGGGCACCATATATTTT
D gene: -
J gene: TRBJ1-3
clone size: -
V gene: TRBV7-9

CDR3 protein: CSVVTYYGYTF
CDR3 DNA: TGCAGCGTTGTGACGTACTATGGCTACACCTTC
D gene: -
J gene: TRBJ1-2
clone size: -
V gene: TRBV29-1

CDR3 protein: CASSPMGGLGGYTF
CDR3 DNA: TGTGCCAGCAGCCCTATGGGGGGATTAGGTGGCTACACCTTC
D gene: -
J gene: TRBJ1-2
clone size: -
V gene: TRBV7-8

CDR3 protein: CASSPLEGRGYGYTF
CDR3 DNA: TGCGCCAGCAGCCCGCTGGAAGGGCGCGGCTATGGCTACACCTTC
D gene: -
J gene: TRBJ1-2
clone size: once
V gene: TRBV4-1